Listed below are T cell receptor beta chains from one sample, sequenced in a study of shared clonotypes between healthy human individuals. Generated by immunoSEQ multiplex PCR, the TCRdb table keeps only in-frame clones and is missing some. The sample has 730,000 or so clones, roughly 78% seen once; the top ten hold about 1.7%. The sequencing sample was made of memory CD4+ T cells sorted from blood. The receptors come from a woman aged 25-40 years in good health. The CDR3 runs from the conserved cysteine through the conserved F or W. A D gene is named only where the DNA matches it firmly. Clone size, where shown, is once, few, many, or a class for clones that have expanded.

- | TRBJ2-3 | TRBV27 | TRBD1 | TGTGCCAGCAGTTTAGGGACAGGGTCCCGACTTGATACGCAGTATTTT | CASSLGTGSRLDTQYF
- | TRBJ2-1 | TRBV28 | TRBD2 | TGTGCCAGCAGTTCCTCGGGACTAGCGGAAAACAATGAGCAGTTCTTC | CASSSSGLAENNEQFF
few | TRBJ1-1 | TRBV2 | TRBD1 | TGTGCCAGCAGAGGACGGACAGGGTCGAACACTGAAGCTTTCTTT | CASRGRTGSNTEAFF
few | TRBJ1-5 | TRBV5-1 | - | TGCGCCAGCAGCTTGGGCGCAGGGTCTAGTCAGCCCCAGCATTTT | CASSLGAGSSQPQHF
- | TRBJ2-7 | TRBV11-1 | - | TGTGCCAGCAGCTCATTAAGGACTGCTCTGTACGAGCAGTACTTC | CASSSLRTALYEQYF
- | TRBJ2-7 | TRBV19 | TRBD2 | TGTGCCTGTAGTGGGACTAGCGGATCCTACGAGCAGTACTTC | CACSGTSGSYEQYF
few | TRBJ2-3 | TRBV30 | - | TGTGCCTGGAGTGTATCGGCAGATACGCAGTATTTT | CAWSVSADTQYF
few | TRBJ2-5 | TRBV5-1 | - | TGCGCCAGCAGCTTGGTCGGCGGGCAAGAGACCCAGTACTTC | CASSLVGGQETQYF
- | TRBJ2-3 | TRBV5-1 | - | TGCGCCAGCAGCCGGGGCACGGGGGCATGGGATACGCAGTATTTT | CASSRGTGAWDTQYF
- | TRBJ2-7 | TRBV19 | TRBD2 | TGTGCCAGTAGTAAGCTCCGGGGGGGCTACGAGCAGTACTTC | CASSKLRGGYEQYF
- | TRBJ1-5 | TRBV29-1 | - | TGCAGCATAGGACAAGGGAATCAGCCCCAGCATTTT | CSIGQGNQPQHF
- | TRBJ1-2 | TRBV5-1 | - | TGCGCCAGCAGCTTGTTTTCAGGGGAGGGCTACACCTTC | CASSLFSGEGYTF
- | TRBJ1-2 | TRBV5-6 | TRBD1 | TGTGCCAGCAGCTTGGGTGGGACAGGGCGTAACTATGGCTACACCTTC | CASSLGGTGRNYGYTF
- | TRBJ1-2 | TRBV5-1 | - | TGCGCCAGCAGCTTGGCCTTGGGGGACGTTGGCTACACCTTC | CASSLALGDVGYTF
- | TRBJ2-7 | TRBV11-2 | TRBD2 | TGTGCCAGCAGCCGACTAGCGGGAGCCTCCTACGAGCAGTACTTC | CASSRLAGASYEQYF
- | TRBJ2-2 | TRBV5-1 | - | TGCGCCAGCAGCCTTGAGGGCACCGGGGAGCTGTTTTTT | CASSLEGTGELFF
few | TRBJ2-1 | TRBV29-1 | TRBD1 | TGCAGCGTTTCCCGGACAGGGATCTACAATGAGCAGTTCTTC | CSVSRTGIYNEQFF
- | TRBJ2-1 | TRBV6-5 | - | TGTGCCAGCAGTTACGGCGGACTTCTCAATGAGCAGTTCTTC | CASSYGGLLNEQFF
- | TRBJ2-7 | TRBV14 | TRBD1 | TGTGCCAGCAGCCAAGGTCGGACAGGGTTTCAGTACTTC | CASSQGRTGFQYF
- | TRBJ2-7 | TRBV2 | - | TGTGCCAGCAGTGAAAGGGCTAGCCCGTACGAGCAGTACTTC | CASSERASPYEQYF
- | TRBJ1-1 | TRBV4-1 | - | TGCGCCAGCAGCCAAGAACGGGCGAACACTGAAGCTTTCTTT | CASSQERANTEAFF
few | TRBJ1-2 | TRBV18 | TRBD1 | TGTGCCAGCTCACCGACAGGGGAGGGCTACACCTTC | CASSPTGEGYTF
- | TRBJ2-7 | TRBV7-6 | TRBD1 | TGTGCCAGCAGTTTCACAGGGGGCAGGGATTCCGAGCAGTACTTC | CASSFTGGRDSEQYF
- | TRBJ1-1 | TRBV2 | - | TGTGCCAGCAGTGTGCAGGAGAACACTGAAGCTTTCTTT | CASSVQENTEAFF
- | TRBJ1-1 | TRBV28 | - | TGTGCCAGCAGTTTATACAGCACTGAAGCTTTCTTT | CASSLYSTEAFF
few | TRBJ1-2 | TRBV19 | TRBD1 | TGTGCCAGTAGGACCGCCGGGACAGGGCATGGTGGCTACACCTTC | CASRTAGTGHGGYTF
- | TRBJ2-3 | TRBV2 | - | TGTGCCAGCAGGGAATCCGGGACTAGCACAGATACGCAGTATTTT | CASRESGTSTDTQYF
- | TRBJ2-7 | TRBV2 | TRBD2 | TGTGCCAGTCTCCAGGAGCGGGAGGTCGCCGAGCAGTACTTC | CASLQEREVAEQYF
- | TRBJ2-7 | TRBV18 | - | TGTGCCAGCTCACCAGACACCGCCTACGAGCAGTACTTC | CASSPDTAYEQYF
- | TRBJ1-2 | TRBV5-4 | TRBD1 | TGTGCCAGCAGCCGAGAACAGGGGTTTGGGACCTATGGCTACACCTTC | CASSREQGFGTYGYTF
few | TRBJ1-5 | TRBV2 | TRBD1 | TGTGCCAGCAGGGGAATTACAGGGGTAGAAGATCAGCCCCAGCATTTT | CASRGITGVEDQPQHF
- | TRBJ2-1 | TRBV7-3 | TRBD2 | TGTGCCAGCAGCTCTGGACTAGCGGGGTACAATGAGCAGTTCTTC | CASSSGLAGYNEQFF
- | TRBJ2-7 | TRBV11-2 | - | TGTGCCAGCAGCTTAGTTGGAAGGAAAGACTACGAGCAGTACTTC | CASSLVGRKDYEQYF
- | TRBJ2-5 | TRBV18 | - | TGTGCCAGCTCACCACCACAAGAGACCCAGTACTTC | CASSPPQETQYF
- | TRBJ1-3 | TRBV28 | - | TGTGCCAGCAGTTTACAGCGGACTACGACTGGAAACACCATATATTTT | CASSLQRTTTGNTIYF
few | TRBJ2-7 | TRBV2 | TRBD1 | TGTGCCAGCAGTGGACAGGGGGGAGGGGTTGAGCAGTACTTC | CASSGQGGGVEQYF
- | TRBJ2-2 | TRBV7-8 | - | TGTGCCAGCAGCTTGTCAGACTGGAACACCGGGGAGCTGTTTTTT | CASSLSDWNTGELFF
- | TRBJ2-7 | TRBV28 | TRBD2 | TGTGCCAGCAGTCCACTCTCTTGGACTAGCGGGAGACCTTCCGAGCAGTACTTC | CASSPLSWTSGRPSEQYF
- | TRBJ1-4 | TRBV2 | TRBD1 | TGTGCCAGCAGACAACAGGGGTTAAATGAAAAACTGTTTTTT | CASRQQGLNEKLFF
- | TRBJ2-5 | TRBV5-1 | TRBD1 | TGCGCCAGCAGCGTAACGGGACAGCAAGAGACCCAGTACTTC | CASSVTGQQETQYF
once | TRBJ1-3 | TRBV5-1 | - | TGCGCCAGCAGTCAGGGTACGACTGGAAACACCATATATTTT | CASSQGTTGNTIYF
- | TRBJ1-1 | TRBV2 | - | TGTGCCAGCAGCTGGGGGGTGCCGGAAGCTTTCTTT | CASSWGVPEAFF
- | TRBJ2-1 | TRBV2 | - | TGTGCCAGCATCCGGGGGAGCTCACGTGGTGAGCAGTTCTTC | CASIRGSSRGEQFF
few | TRBJ2-7 | TRBV27 | TRBD1 | TGTGCCAGCAGAAGATCGGGACAGGGTTTCTACGAGCAGTACTTC | CASRRSGQGFYEQYF
- | TRBJ2-5 | TRBV10-3 | - | TGTGCCATCAGTGATGGGGTCCAAGAGACCCAGTACTTC | CAISDGVQETQYF
- | TRBJ1-1 | TRBV15 | - | TGTGCCACCAGCGCCCATCACGGGGGGAACACTGAAGCTTTCTTT | CATSAHHGGNTEAFF
- | TRBJ2-3 | TRBV4-1 | TRBD2 | TGCGCCAGCAGCCAAGATCTTGTGGCTAGCGGGAGTGAAGATACGCAGTATTTT | CASSQDLVASGSEDTQYF
once | TRBJ1-5 | TRBV2 | TRBD1 | TGTGCCAGCAGTTCCACAGGGGGCAATCAGCCCCAGCATTTT | CASSSTGGNQPQHF
- | TRBJ2-5 | TRBV29-1 | - | TGCAGCGTTGAGGGGGCATGGAGGGAGACCCAGTACTTC | CSVEGAWRETQYF
- | TRBJ2-5 | TRBV2 | TRBD1 | TGTGCCAGCGGGATGGGACAGAACCAAGAGACCCAGTACTTC | CASGMGQNQETQYF
- | TRBJ2-7 | TRBV29-1 | TRBD1 | TGCAGCGTCACAGGGGGTTACGAGCAGTACTTC | CSVTGGYEQYF
many | TRBJ1-2 | TRBV7-9 | - | TGTGCCAGCAGCTTAGCCGGGGGATATGGCTACACCTTC | CASSLAGGYGYTF
- | TRBJ1-1 | TRBV2 | TRBD1 | TGTGCCAGCAGAGGGACAGGGTTCAGCACTGAAGCTTTCTTT | CASRGTGFSTEAFF
- | TRBJ2-6 | TRBV4-1 | - | TGCGCCAGCAGCCAGGCCACTAGTGTCTCTGGGGCCAACGTCCTGACTTTC | CASSQATSVSGANVLTF
- | TRBJ1-4 | TRBV19 | TRBD1 | TGTGCCAGTAGTCCGCAGACAGGGGGAAATGAAAAACTGTTTTTT | CASSPQTGGNEKLFF
- | TRBJ2-1 | TRBV28 | - | TGTGCCAGCAGTAGCAGAGTCAGGGGCCTTTTGAACAATGAGCAGTTCTTC | CASSSRVRGLLNNEQFF
few | TRBJ2-1 | TRBV29-1 | - | TGCAGCGGCGAAGTTAGGGCATCAAATGAGCAGTTCTTC | CSGEVRASNEQFF